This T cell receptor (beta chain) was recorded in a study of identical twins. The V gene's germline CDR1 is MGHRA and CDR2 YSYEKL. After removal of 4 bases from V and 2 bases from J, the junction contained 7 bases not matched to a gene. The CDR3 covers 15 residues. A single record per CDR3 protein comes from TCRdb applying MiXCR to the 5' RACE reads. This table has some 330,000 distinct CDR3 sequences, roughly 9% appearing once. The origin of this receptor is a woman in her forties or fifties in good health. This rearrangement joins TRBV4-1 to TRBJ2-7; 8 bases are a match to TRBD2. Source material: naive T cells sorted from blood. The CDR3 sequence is CASSPTGTRAYEQYF. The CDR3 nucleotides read TGCGCCAGCAGCCCCACTGGGACTAGGGCCTACGAGCAGTACTTC.